Presented here are 24 T cell receptor beta chains from one specimen sequenced in a study of T cell clonotyping in hematopoietic cell transplantation. TCRdb keeps only in-frame clones here, not all; method: immunoSEQ multiplex PCR. This table holds approximately 8,400 clones, roughly 89% found once. Sequenced here: peripheral blood mononuclear cells, sampled at the time of graft-versus-host disease after allogeneic stem cell transplant. These receptors came from a male patient aged 60-69 years who had an allogeneic stem cell transplant from a related donor, so the T cells may come from the graft donor. Some clones in this sample may be carry-over from other donors' samples.

This chain joins TRBV6-6 and TRBJ2-5; 10 bases match TRBD2. Germline V gene sequence: CDR1 MNHNY, CDR2 SVGAGI (reference sequence). The J segment lost 3 bases and the V segment lost 7 bases, leaving 11 bases of the junction unmatched. The CDR3 consists of 16 residues. CDR3: CASIRDSSGGKETQYF. CDR3 sequence (DNA): TGTGCCAGCATCCGGGACTCTAGCGGGGGAAAAGAGACCCAGTACTTC.

The V gene is TRBV7-9, the J gene TRBJ2-1; the D gene is possibly TRBD2 (5 bases). The CDR3 spans 15 residues. CDR1 is SEHNR and CDR2 is FQNEAQ in the germline V gene (reference sequence). Trimming shortened V by 1 base and J by 7 bases, and 14 bases separated the two germline ends. CDR3 in amino acids: CASSLGGGPRNEQFF. The CDR3 coding sequence is TGTGCCAGCAGCTTAGGAGGAGGCCCAAGGAATGAGCAGTTCTTC.

The V call is TRBV19, the J call TRBJ2-3; D tentatively reads TRBD1 or TRBD2 (6 bases each). This CDR3 has 14 residues. Trimming left V 7 bases short and J 3 bases short, with 14 bases between. CDR1 and CDR2 from the germline V gene are LNHDA and SQIVND (reference sequence). This chain's CDR3 is CASTLGGYTDTQYF. The CDR3, as DNA: TGTGCCAGTACGCTAGGGGGGTATACAGATACGCAGTATTTT.

The chain employs TRBV11-3 and TRBJ1-1; D is undetermined. The CDR3 is 14 residues long. Germline V gene lookup returns CDR1 SGHNT and CDR2 YENEEA. Trimming stripped 0 bases from V and 6 bases from J, with 11 bases between. The CDR3 protein is CASSLDLPGSEAFF. The CDR3 region has the DNA TGTGCCAGCAGCTTAGATCTCCCGGGGTCTGAAGCTTTCTTT.

Regarding this clone: At one end, the junction sequence differs from germline, possibly due to a read error. The CDR3 here is CASSQQTGYEQYF. CDR3 sequence (DNA): TGTGCTAGCAGCCAACAGACAGGATACGAGCAGTACTTC. The chain has TRBV7-7 and TRBJ2-7, with TRBD1 as a possible D gene (6 bases). The CDR3 sequence is 13 residues long. Germline V lookup: CDR1 SSHAT, CDR2 FNYEAQ (reference sequence). Combining the CDR3 with reference TRBV7-7 and TRBJ2-7 gives the whole variable domain GAGVSQSPRYKVTKRGQDVTLRCDPISSHATLYWYQQALGQGPEFLTYFNYEAQPDKSGLPSDRFSAERPEGSISTLTIQRTEQRDSAMYRCASSQQTGYEQYFGPGTRLTVT.

This chain uses TRBV19 with TRBJ1-6; 9 positions agree with TRBD1. The CDR3 spans 18 residues. V shed 6 bases and J 4 bases; nucleotides not matched to a gene: 13. Germline assignment: CDR1 LNHDA and CDR2 SQIVND (reference sequence). In DNA form, the CDR3 reads TGTGCCAGTAGCCTCCTGGGACAGGGAAGAATTTATAATTCACCCCTCCACTTT. This sequence encodes CASSLLGQGRIYNSPLHF.

The V gene is TRBV21-1, the J gene TRBJ2-1; the table's D call of TRBD1 was not tested on the DNA. TRBV21-1 is described as a pseudogene. CDR3 length: 18 residues. The CDR3 DNA follows: TGTGCCAGCAGCAAAAGGGCGGACAGGGAAAGCTCCTACAATGAGCAGTTCTTC. This sequence encodes CASSKRADRESSYNEQFF.

The chain is built from TRBV29-1 and TRBJ2-2; possible D gene TRBD1, 7 bases. Trimming cost V 5 bases and J 5 bases, with 12 bases left between them. The length of the CDR3 is 13 residues. Germline V CDR1 and CDR2: SQVTM, ANQGSEA. This CDR3 reads CSVNQGGTGELFF. Here the CDR3 DNA reads TGCAGCGTTAACCAGGGGGGAACCGGGGAGCTGTTTTTT.

The J gene is TRBJ1-5, the V gene TRBV28; the match to TRBD1 covers 7 bases. The CDR3 loop spans 19 amino acids. V shed 5 bases and J 2 bases; nucleotides not matched to a gene: 18. Germline V gene sequence: CDR1 MDHEN, CDR2 SYDVKM. The chain's CDR3 is CASSPMDNRRGPGNQPQHF. The DNA for the CDR3 is TGTGCCAGCAGTCCTATGGACAATCGAAGGGGGCCGGGCAATCAGCCCCAGCATTTT.

This clone was detected only a few times. This sequence joins TRBV18 and TRBJ1-1; D remains unclear. The CDR3 totals 12 residues. The ends were cut back, 5 bases at V and 9 bases at J, with 13 bases in the middle. CDR1 and CDR2 from the germline V gene are KGHSH and LQKENI. The DNA of the CDR3 is TGTGCCAGCTCAATCGGACGTGGACAAGCTTTCTTT. Translated, it gives CASSIGRGQAFF.

This clone was recorded only once. This chain links TRBV5-1 with TRBJ2-7; 7 positions match TRBD1. Unmatched junction bases numbered 9, after V lost 4 bases and J lost 2 bases. Germline lookup yields CDR1 SGHRS and CDR2 YFSETQ. The CDR3 runs to 15 residues. As DNA, the CDR3 is TGCGCCAGCAGCAGCTGGGGACAGCGGACCTACGAGCAGTACTTC. Translated: CASSSWGQRTYEQYF.

The chain combines TRBV7-3 with TRBJ1-6; TRBD1 might be the D (6 bases). Looked up from germline, CDR1 is SGHTA and CDR2 is FQGTGA. This CDR3 is 13 amino acids long. Deletions cut 6 bases from V and 10 bases from J, with 13 bases between. The CDR3: CASSSTGFSPLHF. The CDR3, as DNA: TGTGCCAGCAGTTCTACAGGGTTCTCACCCCTCCACTTT. The full variable domain, completed using reference TRBV7-3 and TRBJ1-6, is GAGVSQTPSNKVTEKGKYVELRCDPISGHTALYWYRQSLGQGPEFLIYFQGTGAADDSGLPNDRFFAVRPEGSVSTLKIQRTERGDSAVYLCASSSTGFSPLHFGNGTRLTVT.

The V call is TRBV5-6, the J call TRBJ2-3, with 8 bases lining up with TRBD2. The CDR3 is 14 amino acids. Per germline, CDR1 SGHDT and CDR2 YYEEEE. V trimming: 4 bases; J trimming: 8 bases; junction bases outside the gene matches: 9. The CDR3 DNA is TGTGCCAGCAGCCCGGGGGGGGTCCAGGTTACGCAGTATTTT. This codes for CASSPGGVQVTQYF. Variable domain in full (rest from reference TRBV5-6 and TRBJ2-3): DAGVTQSPTHLIKTRGQQVTLRCSPKSGHDTVSWYQQALGQGPQFIFQYYEEEERQRGNFPDRFSGHQFPNYSSELNVNALLLGDSALYLCASSPGGVQVTQYFGPGTRLTVL.

The chain is built from TRBV7-2 and TRBJ2-7; D remains ambiguous. This CDR3 is built from 13 residues. Germline values: CDR1 SGHTA, CDR2 FQGNSA. Trimming shortened V by 2 bases and J by 5 bases, and 10 bases separated the two germline ends. Here the CDR3 reads CASSLSWWDEQYF. The CDR3 DNA follows: TGTGCCAGCAGCTTATCGTGGTGGGACGAGCAGTACTTC.

The V call is TRBV7-2, the J call TRBJ2-2; TRBD1 is a possible D gene (7 bases). The CDR3 contains 16 residues. Germline V lookup: CDR1 SGHTA, CDR2 FQGNSA. Trimming removed 6 bases at V and 5 bases at J, with 19 bases between. In nucleotides, the CDR3 is TGTGCCAGCAGGACTCGGGGTTCAGGGGGGACCGGGGAGCTGTTTTTT. It is translated as CASRTRGSGGTGELFF.

This clone was seen more than once but under ten times. CDR3 region: CASSPLPDSRSYEQYF. In DNA, the CDR3 is TGTGCCAGTAGTCCCCTGCCTGACAGTCGATCCTACGAGCAGTACTTC. The gene calls are TRBV19 and TRBJ2-7, with TRBD1 as a possible D gene (5 bases). The CDR3 runs to 16 residues. From germline, CDR1 is LNHDA and CDR2 SQIVND (reference sequence). V was trimmed by 5 bases and J by 1 base, leaving 18 bases between them.

This chain connects TRBV6-5 to TRBJ2-7; D is unclear. Deletions cut 2 bases from V and 0 bases from J, with 8 bases between. Germline V gene data show CDR1 as MNHEY and CDR2 as SVGAGI. This CDR3 is 14 amino acids long. The CDR3 sequence is CASSYRGSSYEQYF. CDR3 bases: TGTGCCAGCAGTTACCGCGGTAGCTCCTACGAGCAGTACTTC.

The rearrangement joins TRBV11-2 to TRBJ2-2, with 9 bases aligning to TRBD1. Trimming took 2 bases from V and 1 from J; bases not matched to a gene: 8. The CDR3 loop spans 18 amino acids. Germline V gene sequence: CDR1 SGHAT, CDR2 FQNNGV. CDR3 DNA: TGTGCCAGCAGCTTACGCCGGGACAGGGTCATGAACACCGGGGAGCTGTTTTTT. Translating gives CASSLRRDRVMNTGELFF. Using reference TRBV11-2 and TRBJ2-2 for the parts outside the CDR3, the full variable domain is EAGVAQSPRYKIIEKRQSVAFWCNPISGHATLYWYQQILGQGPKLLIQFQNNGVVDDSQLPKDRFSAERLKGVDSTLKIQPAKLEDSAVYLCASSLRRDRVMNTGELFFGEGSRLTVL.

The CDR3 region has the DNA TGTGCCAGTAGTATATCGGGACCCTCCGGGGGTGAGCAGTTCTTC. Translated, it gives CASSISGPSGGEQFF. The V gene is TRBV19, the J gene TRBJ2-1, with a tentative D call TRBD2 (6 bases). This CDR3 has 15 residues. The V gene's germline CDR1 is LNHDA and CDR2 SQIVND (reference sequence). The V and J ends lost 2 bases and 9 bases respectively, with 17 bases between them.

The chain has TRBV4-2 and TRBJ2-1, with D perhaps TRBD2 (6 bases). Germline CDR1 and CDR2: LGHNA and YNFKEQ. This CDR3 spans 15 amino acids. V was cut by 0 bases and J by 7 bases, with 13 bases left in between. The CDR3 reads CASSQERGRLNEQFF. The DNA for the CDR3 is TGTGCCAGCAGCCAAGAGCGGGGAAGACTGAATGAGCAGTTCTTC.

The V gene is TRBV5-1, the J gene TRBJ1-6, with no clear D. The V end lost 4 bases, the J end lost 7 bases, and 18 bases lay between the germline ends. Germline V gene data show CDR1 as SGHRS and CDR2 as YFSETQ. This CDR3 has 16 residues. The CDR3 region is CASSLEVPDGNSPLHF. The DNA of the CDR3 is TGCGCCAGCAGCCTTGAGGTGCCGGACGGAAATTCACCCCTCCACTTT.

The chain couples TRBV6-1 to TRBJ1-5; D ambiguous. CDR3 size: 12 residues. Germline CDR1 MNHNS, CDR2 SASEGT. V lost 5 bases and J lost 10, with 12 bases in between. In DNA, the CDR3 is TGTGCCAGCAGTTCCGACCCTCCCCCCCAGCATTTT. Translating it yields CASSSDPPPQHF.

This clone was detected a few times. The chain is built from TRBV30 and TRBJ2-7; D tentatively reads TRBD1 or TRBD2 (5 bases each). Germline CDR1 GTSNPN, CDR2 SVGIG (reference sequence). The ends were cut back, 3 bases at V and 2 bases at J, with 14 bases in the middle. The CDR3 covers 14 residues. CDR3 sequence reads: CAWRGTPGTYEQYF. Here the CDR3 DNA reads TGTGCCTGGAGGGGGACCCCAGGTACCTACGAGCAGTACTTC.

The rearrangement links TRBV12-2 to TRBJ2-3. TRBV12-2 has pseudogene status. The CDR3 extends over 17 amino acids. The CDR3 nucleotides read TGTGCAAGTCGCTTAGTTTGGCGAGCAGATAGCACAGATACGCAGTATTTT. This encodes CASRLVWRADSTDTQYF.